This paragraph covers one T cell receptor (beta chain) sequence. Its specific antigen is unknown. Per-nucleotide qualities are absent, and no much larger clonotype sits a single base away. The CDR3 covers 13 residues, taking in both the cysteine and the phenylalanine. Left in the record is the CDR3 DNA by itself, 39 bases read in frame from the first base. V is clipped by 5 bases and J by 0 bases, and the sequence between their germline boundaries is 6 bases long. Sequences KGHDR (CDR1) and SFDVKD (CDR2) are obtained from the germline V gene. Libraries were prepared through 5' RACE. Sequencing took place on an Illumina HiSeq 2500. A second PCR of roughly 7 to 11 cycles was run with a J-beta primer mix and a sample-barcoded 5' primer. A unique molecular identifier was introduced onto each TCR beta cDNA molecule by a template-switch 5' adaptor carrying 12 random nucleotides. At least 2.5 million CDR3-containing paired-end reads were obtained from each sample. All of the RNA was converted into first-strand cDNA using the Mint cDNA synthesis kit, with a TRBC-specific oligonucleotide serving as the primer. Following uracil-DNA glycosylase treatment, a first 18-cycle PCR with universal primers M1SS and BC2_uni_R was performed on all cDNA. Concerning the study's data processing: Normalization of each sample was performed by random selection of 1 million high-quality reads, each carrying a distinct molecular identifier. Reads sharing molecular identifiers were discarded rather than binned into consensus sequences. MiTCR, run with a Q25 quality threshold and the strictest error-elimination algorithm, handled CDR3 identification, clonotype clustering and error correction. A nonparametric unseen species model using Euler transformation provided a lower-bound estimate of total TCR beta diversity. Starting from the raw public reads, TCRdb applied fastp trimming at Q25, assembled clones with MiXCR and retained in-frame beta chains. Every CDR3 protein is listed once, alongside the most common genes and DNA of its rows. TCRdb, not the original authors, processed these V and J calls. In this sample the table shows fewer than 900,000 distinct CDR3 sequences, roughly 40% of which occur a single time. Roughly 13% of the sample comes from the top ten.

The data derive from a study of blood T cells in healthy people across ages (dated by TCRdb to the mid-2010s). For the wider study: Template switching captured roughly one uniquely barcoded TCR beta cDNA molecule per two T cells in model experiments. Donors were grouped into four age groups: young (average 16 years), middle-aged (roughly 37), aged (roughly 62) and long-lived (over 80). To track age-related changes in TCR beta repertoire diversity, the study relied on deep sequencing normalized with unique cDNA molecular identifiers. To avoid experimental bias, donors of different ages were spread randomly across the sequencing lanes. Using the same blood draw, the study looked at two additional independent replicas of 1 million unique cDNA reads for two donors, one aged 18 to 29 and the other aged 80 or older. What the study reported, not specific to this receptor: A strong correlation was found between observed TCR beta diversity and the percentage of naive T cells measured by flow cytometry. Compared with the aged group, the long-lived group had more naive CD4+ T cells, fewer expanded clones and increased TCR diversity, suggesting age selection. Because donor CMV infection status was unknown, age-related changes in expanded clonotypes were potentially confounded. Total diversity estimates from one million sequenced T cells were considered lower bounds and underestimates. Observed TCR beta diversity per million T cells fell roughly linearly with age, and a significant reduction was already apparent by age roughly 40. Because profiling used bulk unsorted PBMCs, naive and antigen-experienced compartments could not be compared conclusively.

The donors were around 39 Caucasian individuals from Russia, aged about 6 to 100 years, who were systemically healthy. Each donor gave ten milliliters of peripheral blood, drawn into EDTA-treated Vacutainer tubes. Ficoll-Paque density-gradient centrifugation was used to isolate PBMCs, with at least 7 million per sample. Trizol reagent was used to extract total RNA from PBMCs, with at least 6 micrograms per sample. For every donor, an aliquot of PBMCs went through flow cytometry to measure the percentages of naive CD45RAhigh/CD27high T cells. The chain is assembled from TRBV24-1 and TRBJ1-1; no D segment can be confidently identified. Sequencing was done on a sample of blood. The sequence derives from a young man in good health. The DNA sequence is as follows: TGTGCCACCAGTGGAGGATTGAACACTGAAGCTTTCTTT. The encoded protein is CATSGGLNTEAFF.